What follows are 32 T cell receptor beta chains derived from one specimen sequenced in a study of response to subunit inactivated influenza vaccine. A single record per CDR3 protein comes from TCRdb applying MiXCR to the RT-PCR reads. Here the sample spans around 530,000 distinct CDR3 sequences, about 11% being singletons. The specimen comprised PBMCs from blood, sampled on the day of vaccination. These receptors originate from a man aged 50 or older who received an inactivated influenza vaccine.

This clonotype was seen many times. The chain joins TRBV14 to TRBJ2-3; 13 bases align to TRBD2. Germline V gives CDR1 SGHDN, CDR2 FVKESK. The CDR3 is 15 amino acids. J lost 6 bases, V lost 4 bases, and 4 bases had no gene match. CDR3 DNA sequence: TGTGCCAGCAGCCCCGGGACTAGCGGGGCCGATACGCAGTATTTT. Amino acids: CASSPGTSGADTQYF.

V usage is TRBV2 and J usage is TRBJ2-2, with 9 nucleotides matching TRBD2. The germline gives CDR1 SNHLY, CDR2 FYNNEI. V was clipped by 7 bases and J by 5 bases; unmatched bases: 20. There are 19 residues in the CDR3. CDR3 DNA sequence: TGTGCCAGCATGGGACCGGGTGGTAGCGGGAGATCGGGAACCGGGGAGCTGTTTTTT. Translating it yields CASMGPGGSGRSGTGELFF.

This clonotype came up a few times. Here the CDR3 reads CASRTYSGGSYNEQFF. The CDR3 bases are TGCGCCAGCAGAACCTATAGCGGTGGCTCCTACAATGAGCAGTTCTTC. The V call is TRBV10-2, the J call TRBJ2-1; tentatively, D is TRBD2 (6 bases). Germline values: CDR1 WSHSY, CDR2 SAAADI. The germline V and J ends were trimmed by 6 bases and 0 bases, with 15 bases remaining between them. This CDR3 is built from 16 residues.

This clonotype was seen ten or more times. The CDR3 nucleotides read TGCAGTGCTAGAGGCAGGGCGACAATGAACACTGAAGCTTTCTTT. Translation gives CSARGRATMNTEAFF. The genes are TRBV20-1 and TRBJ1-1, with D possibly matching TRBD1 (5 bases). CDR1 is DFQATT, CDR2 SNEGSKA, per germline (reference sequence). V was clipped by 1 base and J by 0 bases, with 12 bases between them. The CDR3 loop spans 15 amino acids.

The chain employs TRBV20-1 and TRBJ1-5, with D perhaps TRBD1 (5 bases). The CDR3 length is 12 residues. The V end lost 0 bases, the J end lost 8 bases, and 8 bases lay between the germline ends. The germline V gene encodes CDR1 DFQATT and CDR2 SNEGSKA (reference sequence). The CDR3 here is CSAREGGKPQHF. The CDR3, as DNA: TGCAGTGCTAGAGAGGGGGGAAAGCCCCAGCATTTT.

The gene calls are TRBV7-6 and TRBJ2-7, with D tentatively TRBD1 or TRBD2 (5 bases each). Germline CDR1 reads SGHVS; CDR2 reads FNYEAQ. V was clipped by 5 bases and J by 3 bases, with 14 bases between them. The CDR3 runs 14 residues. The CDR3 protein is CASSPGAKVYEQYF. As DNA, the CDR3 is TGTGCCAGCAGCCCCGGGGCAAAGGTCTACGAGCAGTACTTC.

The V gene is TRBV13, the J gene TRBJ2-3, with 9 bases matching TRBD2. CDR1 is PRHDT and CDR2 is FYEKMQ in the germline V gene (reference sequence). The junction had 9 bases not matched to a gene; V was cut back by 5 bases and J by 6 bases. This CDR3 is built from 15 residues. This CDR3 is CASSQSGGLSDTQYF. In DNA, the CDR3 is TGTGCCAGCAGCCAAAGCGGGGGGTTATCGGATACGCAGTATTTT.

The rearrangement uses TRBV24-1 and TRBJ1-1; a possible D gene is TRBD1 (6 bases). CDR3 size: 15 residues. Germline V gene data show CDR1 as KGHDR and CDR2 as SFDVKD. V lost 10 bases and J 3 bases, leaving 20 bases between the germline ends. The CDR3 nucleotides are TGTGCCACGGGACACGGGACCCTCCTGGACACTGAAGCTTTCTTT. Amino acids: CATGHGTLLDTEAFF.

This clonotype was observed at least ten times. This chain joins TRBV29-1 and TRBJ1-2; TRBD1 aligns across 9 bases. V lost 4 bases, J lost 0 bases, and 6 bases stayed unmatched. The CDR3 extends over 15 amino acids. The germline gives CDR1 SQVTM, CDR2 ANQGSEA. As DNA, the CDR3 is TGCAGCGTTGTGACAGGGGGTAAAGCTAACTATGGCTACACCTTC. It specifies CSVVTGGKANYGYTF.

This clonotype has only a few counts. The J gene is TRBJ2-7, the V gene TRBV20-1, with 10 bases that match TRBD1. The CDR3 has 14 amino acids. Germline V CDR1 and CDR2: DFQATT, SNEGSKA (reference sequence). V trimming: 3 bases; J trimming: 2 bases; junction bases outside the gene matches: 4. The CDR3 coding sequence is TGCAGTGCTAGCTTCGGACAGGGGGCCTACGAGCAGTACTTC. Translating it yields CSASFGQGAYEQYF.

This clonotype was detected a few times. V gene TRBV6-5 combines with J gene TRBJ1-3; D not resolved. Germline CDR1 is MNHEY and CDR2 is SVGAGI. The ends were cut back, 0 bases at V and 0 bases at J, with 9 bases in the middle. The CDR3 runs 16 residues. Written as DNA, the CDR3 is TGTGCCAGCAGTTACTCTGTCCCGGGCTCTGGAAACACCATATATTTT. It is translated as CASSYSVPGSGNTIYF.

The J gene is TRBJ2-4, the V gene TRBV7-2, with D maybe TRBD2 (6 bases). The CDR3 length is 14 residues. Germline V gives CDR1 SGHTA, CDR2 FQGNSA. The ends were cut back, 5 bases at V and 5 bases at J, with 13 bases in the middle. The CDR3 is CASSPRTGENIQYF. The CDR3 DNA follows: TGTGCCAGCAGCCCACGGACGGGAGAAAACATTCAGTACTTC.

The table lists this clonotype with a few counts. This rearrangement joins TRBV27 to TRBJ2-3; TRBD2 matches at 13 bases. This CDR3 spans 18 amino acids. J gave up 2 bases and V 2 bases, and 7 bases lay outside the gene matches. CDR1 MNHEY and CDR2 SMNVEV come from the germline V gene (reference sequence). The CDR3 loop is CASSLPGLAGAITDTQYF. In DNA form, the CDR3 reads TGTGCCAGCAGTTTACCCGGACTAGCGGGGGCAATCACAGATACGCAGTATTTT.

The V and J genes are TRBV28 and TRBJ2-6; D unclear. Per germline, CDR1 MDHEN and CDR2 SYDVKM. V lost 8 bases and J 2 bases, leaving 7 bases between the germline ends. The CDR3 is 13 residues long. CDR3 in DNA: TGTGCCAGCCGGGTCCCTGGGGCCAACGTCCTGACTTTC. It specifies CASRVPGANVLTF.

To note about this clonotype: This may stem from a read error, because a much larger clone lies one nucleotide away. The chain couples TRBV7-6 to TRBJ2-1, with TRBD1 identical over 11 bases. After removal of 1 base from V and 3 bases from J, the junction contained 2 bases not matched to a gene. Germline lookup yields CDR1 SGHVS and CDR2 FNYEAQ. The CDR3 is 16 amino acids. This CDR3 reads CASSLGTGGFYNEQFF. CDR3 sequence (DNA): TGTGCCAGCAGCTTAGGGACAGGGGGCTTCTACAATGAGCAGTTCTTC.

The CDR3 loop is CSALQGAKTYEQYF. CDR3 in DNA: TGCAGTGCTTTACAGGGGGCAAAAACCTACGAGCAGTACTTC. V gene TRBV20-1 combines with J gene TRBJ2-7, with 9 bases matching TRBD1. Germline V lookup: CDR1 DFQATT, CDR2 SNEGSKA (reference sequence). V shed 5 bases and J 2 bases; nucleotides not matched to a gene: 7. This CDR3 region has 14 residues.

There are a few counts of this clonotype. The chain uses TRBV11-3 and TRBJ2-5; D is undetermined. Per the germline V gene, CDR1 is SGHNT and CDR2 is YENEEA. The CDR3 covers 13 residues. The V and J ends lost 0 bases and 4 bases respectively, with 6 bases between them. The CDR3 DNA sequence: TGTGCCAGCAGCTTAGATCGGATAGAGACCCAGTACTTC. Its protein is CASSLDRIETQYF.

This clonotype was seen more than once but under ten times. V usage is TRBV11-2 and J usage is TRBJ2-1, with D possibly matching TRBD2 (7 bases). CDR1 is SGHAT and CDR2 is FQNNGV in the germline V gene. CDR3 length equals 17 residues. V was trimmed by 1 base and J by 9 bases, leaving 22 bases between them. CDR3 amino acids: CASSLVGGARHLGEQFF. The CDR3 region has the DNA TGTGCCAGCAGCTTAGTGGGGGGGGCCCGTCATTTAGGTGAGCAGTTCTTC. Based on the CDR3 plus reference TRBV11-2 and TRBJ2-1, the full variable domain is EAGVAQSPRYKIIEKRQSVAFWCNPISGHATLYWYQQILGQGPKLLIQFQNNGVVDDSQLPKDRFSAERLKGVDSTLKIQPAKLEDSAVYLCASSLVGGARHLGEQFFGPGTRLTVL.

This clonotype was counted many times. The chain employs TRBV20-1 and TRBJ1-5; D is ambiguous. The CDR3 consists of 15 residues. CDR1 and CDR2 from the germline V gene are DFQATT and SNEGSKA (reference sequence). The V end lost 1 base, the J end lost 0 bases, and 10 bases lay between the germline ends. The CDR3 reads CSARGSGYSNQPQHF. CDR3 DNA sequence: TGCAGTGCTAGAGGATCGGGATATAGCAATCAGCCCCAGCATTTT.

The chain employs TRBV20-1 and TRBJ2-6; the match to TRBD1 covers 9 bases. This CDR3 comprises 17 residues. V dropped 6 bases and J dropped 2; count of bases not matched to a gene: 11. Germline assignment: CDR1 DFQATT and CDR2 SNEGSKA (reference sequence). In DNA form, the CDR3 reads TGCAGTGCCGACCCGGGACAGGGAGGACCTGGGGCCAACGTCCTGACTTTC. Encoded protein: CSADPGQGGPGANVLTF.

In this sample, this clonotype turned up a few times. The chain couples TRBV12-3 or TRBV12-4 to TRBJ2-2; D uncertain. This CDR3 has 12 amino acids. V dropped 5 bases and J dropped 4 bases, with 5 bases sitting between them. The DNA for the CDR3 is TGTGCCAGCAGTAAGATCACCGGGGAGCTGTTTTTT. As protein: CASSKITGELFF.

There are a few counts of this clonotype. The chain recombines TRBV4-3 with TRBJ2-5; a possible D gene is TRBD1 (6 bases). Looked up from germline, CDR1 is LGHNA and CDR2 is YSLEER. The CDR3 totals 18 residues. Trimming took 2 bases from V and 0 from J, leaving 19 bases between them. Written as DNA, the CDR3 is TGCGCCAGCAGCCAACTCTCCACAGGGAAAGCGAACCAAGAGACCCAGTACTTC. Translating it yields CASSQLSTGKANQETQYF.

V usage is TRBV24-1 and J usage is TRBJ2-1; TRBD2 matches 9 bases. CDR1 is KGHDR and CDR2 is SFDVKD in the germline V gene. The CDR3 sequence is 16 residues long. V lost 3 bases, J lost 6 bases, and 8 bases stayed unmatched. CDR3 bases: TGTGCCACCAGTGATGTGCGCGGGGGGGCTCTCAATGAGCAGTTCTTC. Residues: CATSDVRGGALNEQFF.

This chain joins TRBV15 and TRBJ1-2; 7 positions match TRBD1. Trimming cost V 4 bases and J 4 bases; bases outside gene matches: 15. Germline assignment: CDR1 LNHNV and CDR2 YYDKDF (reference sequence). The length of the CDR3 is 17 residues. The CDR3 nucleotides read TGTGCCACCAGCACCGGACAGGAGGCCATTCTTGCCTATGGCTACACCTTC. The encoded protein is CATSTGQEAILAYGYTF.

This clonotype was counted at least ten times. V usage is TRBV28 and J usage is TRBJ2-7; TRBD1 matches at 11 bases. Germline V CDR1 and CDR2: MDHEN, SYDVKM. V lost 6 bases and J lost 4; bases outside the gene matches: 5. The CDR3 is 14 amino acids. CDR3 residues: CASSRDRGLYEQYF. The CDR3 nucleotides read TGTGCCAGCAGCCGGGACAGGGGGTTGTACGAGCAGTACTTC.

This clonotype was counted a few times. The chain uses TRBV4-1 and TRBJ2-5; D assignment may be TRBD1 or TRBD2 (6 bases each). V lost 0 bases and J lost 5, with 13 bases in between. CDR3 size: 15 residues. CDR1 is MGHRA and CDR2 is YSYEKL in the germline V gene. The chain's CDR3 is CASSQDPGAGETQYF. The CDR3 DNA reads TGCGCCAGCAGCCAAGATCCGGGGGCCGGGGAGACCCAGTACTTC.

In this sample, this clonotype turned up a few times. V gene TRBV20-1 combines with J gene TRBJ2-1; TRBD2 aligns across 11 bases. The trim removed 3 bases at V and 5 bases at J, leaving 9 bases unmatched. In germline, CDR1 is DFQATT, CDR2 SNEGSKA (reference sequence). The CDR3 totals 16 residues. CDR3 residues: CSASPKTSGVNNEQFF. The CDR3 coding sequence is TGCAGTGCTAGTCCTAAGACTAGCGGGGTCAACAATGAGCAGTTCTTC.

This clonotype was found a few times. J is TRBJ2-3 and V is TRBV12-3 or TRBV12-4; TRBD2 is a possible D gene (6 bases). CDR3 size: 14 residues. Trimming left V 3 bases short and J 6 bases short, with 13 bases between. The CDR3: CASSLSGSRDTQYF. The CDR3 DNA follows: TGTGCCAGCAGTTTGAGCGGGTCGAGGGATACGCAGTATTTT.

This clonotype turned up a few times. CDR3 nucleotides: TGCAGTGCTAGTCAAAACAGGGGAAATGCCTACGAGCAGTACTTC. Residues: CSASQNRGNAYEQYF. The chain couples TRBV20-1 to TRBJ2-7; the match to TRBD1 covers 7 bases. The CDR3 runs 15 residues. V trimming: 3 bases; J trimming: 2 bases; junction bases outside the gene matches: 10. Per the germline V gene, CDR1 is DFQATT and CDR2 is SNEGSKA (reference sequence).

This clonotype was detected ten times or more. This chain uses TRBV28 with TRBJ2-7; TRBD1 aligns across 7 bases. The V gene's germline CDR1 is MDHEN and CDR2 SYDVKM. V dropped 6 bases and J dropped 6; count of bases not matched to a gene: 8. The CDR3 contains 13 residues. CDR3 coding DNA: TGTGCCAGCAGGTGGGGGACAGTCGGCGAGCAGTACTTC. It is translated as CASRWGTVGEQYF.

V usage is TRBV6-5 and J usage is TRBJ1-1, with unresolved D. Germline CDR1 is MNHEY and CDR2 is SVGAGI. There are 15 residues in the CDR3. V was trimmed by 2 bases and J by 5 bases, leaving 15 bases between them. This chain's CDR3 is CASSYGRTGGTEAFF. In DNA, the CDR3 is TGTGCCAGCAGTTACGGGCGGACGGGAGGGACTGAAGCTTTCTTT.

The rearrangement uses TRBV5-4 and TRBJ2-7; possible D gene TRBD1, 6 bases. V lost 0 bases and J 6 bases, leaving 16 bases between the germline ends. The CDR3 contains 15 residues. Germline V lookup: CDR1 SGHNT, CDR2 YYREEE (reference sequence). CDR3 sequence: CASSLESGTRGEQYF. CDR3 bases: TGTGCCAGCAGCTTGGAATCGGGGACAAGGGGCGAGCAGTACTTC.